The T cell receptor beta chain under discussion was sequenced for a study of T cell responses to AZD1222 COVID-19 vaccine. Whole-study results and caveats: Elevations in Spike-specific TCR breadth and depth followed administration of two AZD1222 doses.

A remark on this clone: Its target is not known.

Germline V gene data show CDR1 as SGDLS and CDR2 as YYNGEE. Trimming stripped 0 bases from V and 3 bases from J, with 4 bases between. This CDR3 has 12 amino acids. Generated by immunoSEQ multiplex PCR, the TCRdb table keeps only in-frame clones and is missing some. The sample consists of 100,000 to 150,000 clones, 89% of them appearing once. The material was peripheral blood, obtained on day 0 of AZD1222 vaccination. The TCR sequence derives from an adult in good health. The rearrangement joins TRBV9 to TRBJ2-7; no reliable D call. The CDR3 nucleotides are TGTGCCAGCAGCGTAGATGACTACGAGCAGTACTTC. Translated: CASSVDDYEQYF.